This TCR beta chain was recorded in a study of cytomegalovirus exposure and HLA in healthy donors. Regarding this clone: What it binds is not known.

Vbeta (60) and Jbeta (13) primers were used in the PCR. Libraries were prepared by immunoSEQ multiplex PCR; TCRdb keeps only in-frame clonotypes and omits some of them. This table has hundreds of thousands of clones, 70% to 80% appearing once. The study, taken as a whole, reports: As a later analysis revealed, most CMV-associated TCR beta chains appeared HLA-restricted. A missense DCLRE1C variant was associated with V- and J-gene trimming of TCR beta chains in a later analysis, and an independent cohort replicated the association. As was reported, the HLA-A and HLA-B alleles of most subjects were accurately predicted from TCR beta sequences.

The CDR3 sequence is 17 residues long. Trimming cost V 1 base and J 3 bases; bases outside gene matches: 13. CDR1 is GTSNPN and CDR2 is SVGIG in the germline V gene (reference sequence). The genes are TRBV30 and TRBJ2-7; 9 nucleotides match TRBD2. The clonotype was recovered from a woman in her sixties or seventies in good health and CMV-seropositive. Sample: PBMCs. The DNA of the CDR3 is TGTGCCTGGAGTGCCCCTGTCTGGGCGGGAGGGATCTACGAGCAGTACTTC. This translates into CAWSAPVWAGGIYEQYF.